A single sample gave rise to the 30 T cell receptor beta chains below, sequenced in a study of T cell therapy after organ transplantation. Time point meaning: 20-29 weeks after completion of therapy. Which antigens these TCRs recognize remains unknown. Here immunoSEQ multiplex PCR was the method, and the copy in TCRdb shows in-frame clones only, minus some. The table records 15,000 or so clones, less than 90% of them present only once. The source material was CD8+ T cells from blood, sampled after autologous CMV-specific T cell therapy. All receptors come from a human patient who had received a solid organ transplant and had CMV disease. The T cells may partly be graft donor cells.

J is TRBJ1-2 and V is TRBV19; D perhaps matches TRBD1 (5 bases). V was trimmed by 10 bases and J by 8 bases, leaving 23 bases between them. The CDR3 is 14 residues long. Germline V gene data show CDR1 as LNHDA and CDR2 as SQIVND (reference sequence). The CDR3 DNA reads TGTGCCACCCCCGCAAGAGGGACGGTCGGCGGCTACACCTTC. This codes for CATPARGTVGGYTF.

This chain connects TRBV27 to TRBJ2-7; D perhaps matches TRBD1 (5 bases). Trimming removed 5 bases at V and 5 bases at J, with 22 bases between. This CDR3 is 16 amino acids long. Looked up from germline, CDR1 is MNHEY and CDR2 is SMNVEV (reference sequence). DNA for the CDR3: TGTGCCAGCAGTGATTTGGGGCTATACGAATTCGACGAGCAGTACTTC. It translates to CASSDLGLYEFDEQYF.

This chain uses TRBV14 with TRBJ2-7, with D unclear. Germline CDR1 is SGHDN and CDR2 is FVKESK. V was clipped by 4 bases and J by 3 bases, with 13 bases between them. The CDR3 totals 14 residues. CDR3 amino acids: CASSPNIAYYEQYF. For the CDR3, the DNA is TGTGCCAGCAGCCCCAACATCGCATACTACGAGCAGTACTTC.

V is TRBV28 and J is TRBJ2-1; 10 bases are shared with TRBD2. CDR1 is MDHEN and CDR2 is SYDVKM in the germline V gene. J was trimmed by 2 bases and V by 3 bases; bases with no gene match: 4. This CDR3 comprises 16 residues. This CDR3 reads CASSFQAGGPYNEQFF. The DNA of the CDR3 is TGTGCCAGCAGTTTCCAAGCGGGAGGGCCCTACAATGAGCAGTTCTTC.

The chain carries TRBV13 and TRBJ2-1; D gene ambiguous. Germline lookup yields CDR1 PRHDT and CDR2 FYEKMQ (reference sequence). The CDR3 spans 15 residues. V lost 0 bases, J lost 5 bases, and 11 bases lay in between. CDR3 in DNA: TGTGCCAGCAGCTTAGGTCCCCTAGGTAACAATGAGCAGTTCTTC. This gives the protein CASSLGPLGNNEQFF.

This clone has just a few counts. The rearrangement uses TRBV6-5 and TRBJ2-1, with D possibly matching TRBD2 (5 bases). CDR1 is MNHEY and CDR2 is SVGAGI in the germline V gene. Trimming pared 0 bases from V and 12 bases from J, leaving 9 bases between. The CDR3 totals 12 residues. This chain's CDR3 is CASSYSGAGQFF. CDR3 bases: TGTGCCAGCAGTTACTCTGGTGCGGGGCAGTTCTTC.

The chain has TRBV18 and TRBJ2-7; 8 bases map to TRBD1. Germline loops: CDR1 KGHSH, CDR2 LQKENI. The CDR3 sequence is 14 residues long. V lost 3 bases and J lost 2; bases outside the gene matches: 3. Here the CDR3 reads CASSPTGEAYEQYF. CDR3 in DNA: TGTGCCAGCTCACCGACAGGGGAGGCCTACGAGCAGTACTTC.

This chain connects TRBV29-1 to TRBJ1-2, with a possible D match to TRBD1 (6 bases). The CDR3 totals 12 residues. From germline, CDR1 is SQVTM and CDR2 ANQGSEA. V was pared by 4 bases and J by 7 bases, with 13 bases between. The CDR3 DNA is TGCAGCGTTGTAGGGGGTGAGGGTGGCTACACCTTC. This sequence encodes CSVVGGEGGYTF.

The chain recombines TRBV13 with TRBJ2-2, with 7 positions matching TRBD2. In germline, CDR1 is PRHDT, CDR2 FYEKMQ (reference sequence). Trimming took 2 bases from V and 2 from J; bases not matched to a gene: 8. CDR3 length equals 17 residues. The CDR3 region is CASSLFSSGYNTGELFF. Written as DNA, the CDR3 is TGTGCCAGCAGCTTATTTTCTAGCGGATATAACACCGGGGAGCTGTTTTTT.

The chain combines TRBV27 with TRBJ1-5; a weak D match, TRBD1 (5 bases). CDR1 and CDR2 (germline): MNHEY, SMNVEV (reference sequence). This CDR3 has 18 amino acids. The V gene lost 5 bases and the J gene lost 3 bases, with 23 bases spanning the gap. Here the CDR3 reads CASSLKGTERKVNQPQHF. CDR3 sequence (DNA): TGTGCCAGCAGTCTCAAGGGGACGGAGAGAAAGGTCAATCAGCCCCAGCATTTT.

This rearrangement joins TRBV5-1 to TRBJ2-5, with 8 positions matching TRBD1. The J call may not be correct, given that the DNA end is closer to TRBJ2-7. CDR1 and CDR2 from the germline V gene are SGHRS and YFSETQ. This CDR3 is built from 16 residues. The CDR3 bases are TGCGCCAGCAGCCCGGGACAGGTCGTCCCTGCCTACGAGCAGTACTTC. As protein: CASSPGQVVPAYEQYF.

The rearrangement uses TRBV27 and TRBJ2-1; D uncertain. Germline V CDR1 and CDR2: MNHEY, SMNVEV (reference sequence). Deletions cut 0 bases from V and 9 bases from J, with 6 bases between. The CDR3 length is 12 residues. The CDR3 sequence: CASSLSLSEQFF. CDR3 nucleotides: TGTGCCAGCAGTTTATCTTTGTCTGAGCAGTTCTTC.

On this clone itself: Other DNA sequences of this sample code for an identical CDR3. V and J are TRBV2 and TRBJ2-7; D unresolved. CDR3 length: 16 residues. V lost 3 bases to trimming and J lost 4 bases, with 19 bases between them. The germline V gene has CDR1 SNHLY and CDR2 FYNNEI. In DNA, the CDR3 is TGTGCCAGCAGTGACCTCGGACCGCTAATTGGATACGAGCAGTACTTC. It yields the protein CASSDLGPLIGYEQYF.

The CDR3 is CASSIGVTEAFF. The CDR3 nucleotides are TGTGCCAGTAGTATAGGGGTAACTGAAGCTTTCTTT. The chain recombines TRBV19 with TRBJ1-1; D uncertain. Germline loops: CDR1 LNHDA, CDR2 SQIVND (reference sequence). The CDR3 totals 12 residues. V dropped 1 base and J dropped 5 bases, with 5 bases sitting between them.

The chain is built from TRBV14 and TRBJ2-2; D unresolved. Looked up from germline, CDR1 is SGHDN and CDR2 is FVKESK. The CDR3 loop spans 12 amino acids. The germline V and J ends were trimmed by 4 bases and 7 bases, with 7 bases remaining between them. The CDR3 coding sequence is TGTGCCAGCAGCCCCCAAGGCGGGGAGCTGTTTTTT. Translation: CASSPQGGELFF. The full variable domain, with the rest looked up from reference TRBV14 and TRBJ2-2, is EAGVTQFPSHSVIEKGQTVTLRCDPISGHDNLYWYRRVMGKEIKFLLHFVKESKQDESGMPNNRFLAERTGGTYSTLKVQPAELEDSGVYFCASSPQGGELFFGEGSRLTVL.

The gene calls are TRBV5-5 and TRBJ2-1, with D tentatively TRBD1 (5 bases). The germline CDR1 and CDR2 sequences are SGHKS and YYEKEE (reference sequence). The CDR3 length is 15 residues. V lost 0 bases and J 5 bases, leaving 12 bases between the germline ends. Here the CDR3 reads CASSLGGSYHNEQFF. CDR3 in DNA: TGTGCCAGCAGCTTGGGGGGCTCCTACCACAATGAGCAGTTCTTC.

This chain joins TRBV19 and TRBJ1-3, with no clear D. Trimming cost V 0 bases and J 3 bases, with 12 bases left between them. This CDR3 has 16 residues. Germline-derived CDR1 and CDR2 are LNHDA and SQIVND (reference sequence). CDR3 loop: CASSIDGSDFGNTIYF. The CDR3 coding sequence is TGTGCCAGTAGTATAGACGGATCGGATTTTGGAAACACCATATATTTT.

V is TRBV7-2 and J is TRBJ1-4; 10 positions match TRBD1. The V and J ends lost 3 bases and 6 bases, in that order; junction bases with no gene match: 7. In germline, CDR1 is SGHTA, CDR2 FQGNSA. The CDR3 extends over 16 amino acids. The CDR3 nucleotides are TGTGCCAGCAGCTTGAAGCCGGGACAGGGGCATGAAAAACTGTTTTTT. This encodes CASSLKPGQGHEKLFF. Full variable domain (remainder filled in from reference TRBV7-2 and TRBJ1-4): GAGVSQSPSNKVTEKGKDVELRCDPISGHTALYWYRQSLGQGLEFLIYFQGNSAPDKSGLPSDRFSAERTGGSVSTLTIQRTQQEDSAVYLCASSLKPGQGHEKLFFGSGTQLSVL.

CDR3 sequence reads: CASSLGLAGGMAGELFF. The CDR3 bases are TGTGCCAGCAGCCTGGGACTAGCGGGGGGGATGGCCGGGGAGCTGTTTTTT. The genes are TRBV4-2 and TRBJ2-2; TRBD2 matches at 16 bases. Germline V lookup: CDR1 LGHNA, CDR2 YNFKEQ. CDR3 size: 17 residues. With 4 bases clipped from V and 6 bases from J, the junction kept 5 bases outside the gene matches.

This clone was seen only once. The rearrangement joins TRBV13 to TRBJ2-1; D not resolved. V was trimmed by 4 bases and J by 2 bases, leaving 12 bases between them. Germline V CDR1 and CDR2: PRHDT, FYEKMQ (reference sequence). This CDR3 has 15 amino acids. CDR3 DNA: TGTGCCAGCAGCTACGCTGGCGGCACCTACAATGAGCAGTTCTTC. Translated, it gives CASSYAGGTYNEQFF. The complete variable domain, with remaining parts taken from reference TRBV13 and TRBJ2-1, reads AAGVIQSPRHLIKEKRETATLKCYPIPRHDTVYWYQQGPGQDPQFLISFYEKMQSDKGSIPDRFSAQQFSDYHSELNMSSLELGDSALYFCASSYAGGTYNEQFFGPGTRLTVL.

The genes are TRBV7-9 and TRBJ1-1; D might be TRBD1 (5 bases). The germline V and J ends were trimmed by 5 bases and 6 bases, with 13 bases remaining between them. CDR1 is SEHNR and CDR2 is FQNEAQ in the germline V gene (reference sequence). The CDR3 has 13 amino acids. CDR3 in DNA: TGTGCCAGCAGCCCTCAGGGTAACGCTGAAGCTTTCTTT. The encoded protein is CASSPQGNAEAFF.

V gene TRBV9 combines with J gene TRBJ1-1; no clear D gene. The V gene lost 0 bases and the J gene lost 8 bases, with 11 bases spanning the gap. The CDR3 is made up of 13 amino acids. Germline V lookup: CDR1 SGDLS, CDR2 YYNGEE. The CDR3 sequence: CASSVGPGDEAFF. In DNA, the CDR3 is TGTGCCAGCAGCGTAGGCCCCGGAGACGAAGCTTTCTTT.

The rearrangement links TRBV27 to TRBJ2-3; TRBD1 matches 10 bases. The CDR3 is made up of 16 amino acids. V trimming: 5 bases; J trimming: 4 bases; junction bases outside the gene matches: 9. The germline V gene encodes CDR1 MNHEY and CDR2 SMNVEV (reference sequence). The CDR3 DNA reads TGTGCCAGCAGTCAAATACCGGGACAGGGGCCAGATACGCAGTATTTT. Translation: CASSQIPGQGPDTQYF.

The chain employs TRBV30 and TRBJ1-2; D might be TRBD1 (6 bases). The V end was cut by 4 bases, the J end by 0 bases, with 12 bases between. Germline V gene sequence: CDR1 GTSNPN, CDR2 SVGIG (reference sequence). The CDR3 has 14 amino acids. This chain's CDR3 is CAWKTGGPNYGYTF. In DNA, the CDR3 is TGTGCCTGGAAAACGGGGGGCCCTAACTATGGCTACACCTTC.

The CDR3 here is CASSYYRDTTEAFF. The CDR3 DNA reads as TGTGCCAGCAGTTACTATCGGGACACAACTGAAGCTTTCTTT. The chain has TRBV6-5 and TRBJ1-1, with D perhaps TRBD1 (6 bases). Germline CDR1 reads MNHEY; CDR2 reads SVGAGI. V lost 1 base and J 5 bases, leaving 11 bases between the germline ends. The CDR3 loop spans 14 amino acids.

The J gene is TRBJ2-2, the V gene TRBV6-4; D gene uncertain. V was cut by 3 bases and J by 5 bases, with 13 bases left in between. Looked up from germline, CDR1 is MRHNA and CDR2 is SNTAGT. This CDR3 is built from 15 residues. The CDR3 coding sequence is TGTGCCAGCAGTGAAAGATCTATCAGAACCGGGGAGCTGTTTTTT. Encoded protein: CASSERSIRTGELFF.

The chain is built from TRBV18 and TRBJ1-2; 7 bases align to TRBD1. Germline values: CDR1 KGHSH, CDR2 LQKENI. The CDR3 consists of 15 residues. The trim removed 5 bases at V and 0 bases at J, leaving 6 bases unmatched. The DNA for the CDR3 is TGTGCCAGCTCATCCCGGGACAGAACTAACTATGGCTACACCTTC. It encodes CASSSRDRTNYGYTF.

The rearrangement links TRBV21-1 to TRBJ1-1; the D segment call TRBD1 is taken from the table without a DNA check. TRBV21-1 is assigned pseudogene status. The CDR3 extends over 16 amino acids. CDR3 sequence (DNA): TGTGCCAGCAGAAAAGGGGGATGTAGGGGGCCCCCCGAAGCTTTCTTT. Translated: CASRKGGCRGPPEAFF.

This clone appeared a few times. This chain's CDR3 is CASSLTGGIQPQHF. In DNA, the CDR3 is TGTGCCAGCAGCCTCACAGGGGGTATACAGCCCCAGCATTTT. The V and J genes are TRBV5-6 and TRBJ1-5; 8 nucleotides line up with TRBD1. CDR1 and CDR2 from the germline V gene are SGHDT and YYEEEE. The CDR3 contains 14 residues. The junction had 7 bases not matched to a gene; V was cut back by 4 bases and J by 7 bases.

This clone was observed a few times. This rearrangement joins TRBV6-1 to TRBJ2-7; no firm D call. The V end was cut by 2 bases, the J end by 0 bases, with 11 bases between. The CDR3 length is 15 residues. Germline assignment: CDR1 MNHNS and CDR2 SASEGT. CDR3 DNA: TGTGCCAGCAGTGAATTCCAGGCTCGCTCCTACGAGCAGTACTTC. This codes for CASSEFQARSYEQYF.